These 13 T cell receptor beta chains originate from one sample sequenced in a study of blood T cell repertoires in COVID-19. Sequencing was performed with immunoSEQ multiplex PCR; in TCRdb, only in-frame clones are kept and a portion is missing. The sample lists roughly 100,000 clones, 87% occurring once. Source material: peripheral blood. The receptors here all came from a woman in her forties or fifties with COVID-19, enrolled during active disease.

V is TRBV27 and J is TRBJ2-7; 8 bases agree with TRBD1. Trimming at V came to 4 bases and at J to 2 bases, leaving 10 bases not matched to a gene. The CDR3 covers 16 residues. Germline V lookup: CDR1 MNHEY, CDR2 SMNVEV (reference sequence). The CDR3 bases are TGTGCCAGCAGTTATTACCCGGACAGGGAGACCTACGAGCAGTACTTC. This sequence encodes CASSYYPDRETYEQYF.

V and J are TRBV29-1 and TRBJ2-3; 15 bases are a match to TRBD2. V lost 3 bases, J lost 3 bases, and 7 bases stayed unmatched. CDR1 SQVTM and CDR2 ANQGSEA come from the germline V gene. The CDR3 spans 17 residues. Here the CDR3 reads CSVDWTSGGALTDTQYF. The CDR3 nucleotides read TGCAGCGTTGATTGGACTAGCGGGGGGGCCTTGACAGATACGCAGTATTTT.

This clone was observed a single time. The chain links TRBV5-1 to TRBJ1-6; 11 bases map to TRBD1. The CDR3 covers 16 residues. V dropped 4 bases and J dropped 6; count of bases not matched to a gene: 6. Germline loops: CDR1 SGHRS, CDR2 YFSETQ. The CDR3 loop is CASSQRGQGANSPLHF. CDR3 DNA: TGCGCCAGCAGCCAGCGCGGACAGGGGGCTAATTCACCCCTCCACTTT. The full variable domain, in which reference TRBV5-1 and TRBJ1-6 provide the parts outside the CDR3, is KAGVTQTPRYLIKTRGQQVTLSCSPISGHRSVSWYQQTPGQGLQFLFEYFSETQRNKGNFPGRFSGRQFSNSRSEMNVSTLELGDSALYLCASSQRGQGANSPLHFGNGTRLTVT.

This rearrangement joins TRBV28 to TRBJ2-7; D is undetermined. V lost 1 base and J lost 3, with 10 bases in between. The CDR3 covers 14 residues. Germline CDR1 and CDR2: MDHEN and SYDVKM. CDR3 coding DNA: TGTGCCAGCAGTTTATACCCTTTAGACTACGAGCAGTACTTC. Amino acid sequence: CASSLYPLDYEQYF. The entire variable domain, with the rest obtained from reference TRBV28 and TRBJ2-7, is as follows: DVKVTQSSRYLVKRTGEKVFLECVQDMDHENMFWYRQDPGLGLRLIYFSYDVKMKEKGDIPEGYSVSREKKERFSLILESASTNQTSMYLCASSLYPLDYEQYFGPGTRLTVT.

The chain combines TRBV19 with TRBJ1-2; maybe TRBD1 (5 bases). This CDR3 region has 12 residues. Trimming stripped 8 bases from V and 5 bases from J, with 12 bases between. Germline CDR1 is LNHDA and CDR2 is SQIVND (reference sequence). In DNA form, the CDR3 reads TGTGCCAGTGTACAGGACCGATATGGCTACACCTTC. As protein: CASVQDRYGYTF.

The CDR3 protein is CASSSGQDYQPQHF. Here the CDR3 DNA reads TGTGCCAGCTCCTCTGGACAGGACTATCAGCCCCAGCATTTT. V gene TRBV18 combines with J gene TRBJ1-5, with 7 nucleotides matching TRBD1. Germline V gene sequence: CDR1 KGHSH, CDR2 LQKENI. V was clipped by 6 bases and J by 5 bases; unmatched bases: 7. The CDR3 consists of 14 residues.

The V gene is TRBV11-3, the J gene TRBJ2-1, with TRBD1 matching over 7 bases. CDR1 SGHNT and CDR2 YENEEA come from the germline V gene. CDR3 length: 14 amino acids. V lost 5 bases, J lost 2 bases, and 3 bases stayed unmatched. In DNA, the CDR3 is TGTGCCAGCAGCCCCCAGGGGGCCTACAATGAGCAGTTCTTC. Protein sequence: CASSPQGAYNEQFF.

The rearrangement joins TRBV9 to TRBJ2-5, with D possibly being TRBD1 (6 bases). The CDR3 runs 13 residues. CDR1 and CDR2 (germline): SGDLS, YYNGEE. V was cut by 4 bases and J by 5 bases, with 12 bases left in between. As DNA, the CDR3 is TGTGCCAGCAGCAAGGGACACCGTGAGACCCAGTACTTC. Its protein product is CASSKGHRETQYF.

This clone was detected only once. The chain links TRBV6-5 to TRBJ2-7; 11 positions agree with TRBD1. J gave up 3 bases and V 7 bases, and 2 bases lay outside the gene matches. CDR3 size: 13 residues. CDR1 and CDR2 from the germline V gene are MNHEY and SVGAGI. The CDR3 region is CASKGQGVYEQYF. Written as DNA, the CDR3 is TGTGCCAGCAAGGGACAGGGGGTCTACGAGCAGTACTTC.

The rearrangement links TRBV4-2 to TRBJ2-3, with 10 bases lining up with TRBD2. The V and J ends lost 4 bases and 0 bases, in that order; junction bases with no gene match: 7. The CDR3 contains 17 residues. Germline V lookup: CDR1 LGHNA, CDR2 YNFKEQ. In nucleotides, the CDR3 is TGTGCCAGCAGCCGTAAGGGGACTAGCGTGAGCACAGATACGCAGTATTTT. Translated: CASSRKGTSVSTDTQYF.

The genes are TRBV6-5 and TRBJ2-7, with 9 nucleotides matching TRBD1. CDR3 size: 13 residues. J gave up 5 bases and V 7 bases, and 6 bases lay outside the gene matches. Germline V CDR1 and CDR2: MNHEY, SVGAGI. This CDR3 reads CASTGTGRNEQYF. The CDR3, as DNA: TGTGCCAGCACCGGGACAGGGAGAAACGAGCAGTACTTC.

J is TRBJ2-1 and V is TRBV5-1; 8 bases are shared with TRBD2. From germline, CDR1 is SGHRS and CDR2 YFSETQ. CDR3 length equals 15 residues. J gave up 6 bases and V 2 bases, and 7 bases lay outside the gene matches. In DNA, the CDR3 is TGCGCCAGCAGCTTCGAGAGCGGGGGCCTCAATGAGCAGTTCTTC. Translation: CASSFESGGLNEQFF.

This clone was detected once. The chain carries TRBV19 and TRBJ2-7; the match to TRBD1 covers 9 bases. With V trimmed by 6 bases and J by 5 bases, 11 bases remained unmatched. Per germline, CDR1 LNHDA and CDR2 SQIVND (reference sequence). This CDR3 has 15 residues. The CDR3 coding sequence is TGTGCCAGTAGGGACCCGGGACAGGGCACCAACGAGCAGTACTTC. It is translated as CASRDPGQGTNEQYF.